This TCR beta chain was recovered during a study of blood T cell repertoires in COVID-19. Study overall: Acute and convalescent COVID-19 specimens originated in the United States, Italy and Spain. T cells, B-cell-depleted T cells, or PBMCs supplied cDNA or gDNA.

Study processing details: Researchers report that nucleated cell counts were estimated from reference gene primer amplification. Assay used: immunoSEQ multiplex PCR; TCRdb lists only in-frame clones, some missing. The V and J calls and clone size come from that table; D and trimming were worked out from the DNA. Of fewer than 200,000 clones listed, around nine tenths are singletons. This CDR3 comprises 16 residues. Trimming stripped 6 bases from V and 8 bases from J, with 22 bases between. The germline V gene has CDR1 SNHLY and CDR2 FYNNEI. Followed longitudinally, the Seattle patients had been enrolled during active infection.

This sequence originates from a woman between 65 and 79 years old with COVID-19, enrolled during active disease. Input material: peripheral blood. The genes are TRBV2 and TRBJ1-4; D unclear. CDR3 DNA sequence: TGTGCCAGCAGGCCTTTGGGAGGCTTTAGTGAAGAAAAACTGTTTTTT. Translated: CASRPLGGFSEEKLFF. Using reference TRBV2 and TRBJ1-4 for the parts outside the CDR3, the full variable domain is EPEVTQTPSHQVTQMGQEVILRCVPISNHLYFYWYRQILGQKVEFLVSFYNNEISEKSEIFDDQFSVERPDGSNFTLKIRSTKLEDSAMYFCASRPLGGFSEEKLFFGSGTQLSVL.